Here is one TCR beta chain with its context. This clonotype was seen more than once but under ten times. Its antigen is not yet known. Per-nucleotide qualities are absent, and no much larger clonotype sits a single base away. The record originates from a study of human T cells and chemical hapten exposure (dated by TCRdb to the early 2020s). For context, the study as a whole: For sensitization, 2% DPC in acetone was applied to a 2 cm by 2 cm area of upper inner arm skin. Throughout the study period of about 25 weeks, patients also received therapeutic DPC doses to the scalp every week. Patch testing on the upper back used Finn chambers containing 0.01% DPC, with scoring done after 6 days according to International Contact Dermatitis Research Group standards. Most of the patients in the cohort were female, and the cohort covered alopecia areata with under or over 50% scalp involvement, alopecia totalis and alopecia universalis. Libraries were combined into a pool for sequencing, and differences in TCR yield between samples came mainly from small differences in library volumes within the pool. This study followed changes in the peripheral blood TCR repertoire in vivo during primary and secondary sensitization of alopecia patients to the hapten diphenylcyclopropenone (DPC). Blood samples were taken from patients before sensitization (week 0) and then at 2, 6 and about 24 weeks after DPC sensitization. Around 30 alopecia patients provided blood for TCR sequencing at one to four time points (pre-sensitization, 2, 6 and 24 weeks).

The time point tag for this specimen amounts to: patch test 1, 2 weeks after DPC sensitization. The treatment or condition label here, explained by the study, means: therapeutic diphenylcyclopropenone sensitization with weekly scalp DPC. At every patch-test visit, the blood draw took place before the patch test was put on. To be eligible, patients had to be aged 18 to 70, diagnosed with alopecia and judged suitable for DPC therapy, while pregnant patients were excluded. Unfractionated whole blood was collected in Tempus Blood RNA tubes, and total RNA was extracted from that blood. Libraries were constructed by RACE. Sequencing used a NextSeq 500. Library preparation attached unique molecular identifiers to individual cDNA molecules for quantitative, reproducible TCR counting. Each blood RNA sample was used to sequence both TCR alpha and TCR beta chains. Per the source publication's procedure: The median number of TCRs per sample was some 100,000, ranging from about 20,000 to 690,600. V, J and CDR3 annotation of the TCR reads was carried out using the Decombinator software suite. For the PS versus PT1 abundance plots, all samples were subsampled to the same number of TCRs (28,000). TCRs were defined as expanded if absent before sensitization and observed at least eight times at the 2-week time point. TCRdb took the public reads, trimmed them with fastp at Q25, ran MiXCR for clone calling and kept in-frame beta chains. When rows share a CDR3 protein, they turn into one entry using the most common DNA and genes. The V and J calls were determined by TCRdb, not by the authors. Within this sample are roughly 360,000 distinct CDR3 sequences, with about 4.8% of them counted one time only. Around 2% of the sample is held by the ten biggest clonotypes.

V loses 4 bases, J loses 10 bases, and the germline ends lie 12 bases apart. There are 12 amino acids in the CDR3, from cysteine to phenylalanine inclusive. Just the 36-base CDR3 DNA is kept, in frame starting at base 1. In the germline V gene, CDR1 corresponds to SGDLS and CDR2 to YYNGEE. Results the study describes overall, beyond this receptor: Because all patients had alopecia, a presumed autoimmune disease, the immune response of the patients might differ from that of healthy individuals. Expanded TCRs formed significantly more large CDR3 similarity clusters than pre-sensitization or healthy control sets, consistent with antigen-driven responses. Patch test score was positively correlated with the number of PT1 expanded TCRs, with significance at thresholds 8, 16 and 32 but not at 4. The number of TCRs above 1 in 1000 frequency did not change with DPC sensitization; there was no evidence of global repertoire structure alterations. Repeated subsampling changed both the strength of the expansion versus patch-test correlation and the threshold at which the correlation became significant.

Sample: whole blood, taken in connection with sensitization to the hapten diphenylcyclopropenone (DPC). The rearrangement combines TRBV9 with TRBJ2-1; no D gene is confidently identified. The TCR was taken from a woman aged 50 to 60 with alopecia areata. Some clones in this sample may be carry-over from other donors' samples. Here is the DNA: TGTGCCAGCAGCCAATTTTTCGGAGAGCAGTTCTTC. Its protein reads: CASSQFFGEQFF.